These T cell receptor beta chains were read from a single sample in a study of T cell responses to AZD1222 COVID-19 vaccine. TCRdb's table, derived via immunoSEQ multiplex PCR, lists solely in-frame clones and lacks some. Seen here are about 130,000 clones, about 86% observed once, and the top ten hold 12%. The material was peripheral blood, obtained on day 0 of AZD1222 vaccination. The receptors originated from an adult in good health. CDR3s include the opening cysteine and the closing phenylalanine or tryptophan. A D gene is named only where the DNA matches it firmly. Expanded clones get a size class; other rows say once, few or many, or leave the size out.

V gene: TRBV15
J gene: TRBJ2-1
clone size: once
D gene: TRBD2
CDR3 protein: CATSRESGRAPEQFF
CDR3 DNA: TGTGCCACCAGCAGAGAGAGCGGGAGGGCCCCTGAGCAGTTCTTC

V gene: TRBV14
J gene: TRBJ2-2
clone size: once
D gene: TRBD1
CDR3 protein: CASSPPGTGVTGELFF
CDR3 DNA: TGTGCCAGCAGCCCTCCCGGGACAGGGGTCACCGGGGAGCTGTTTTTT

V gene: TRBV5-6
J gene: TRBJ1-1
clone size: once
D gene: .
CDR3 protein: CASSLVTEAFF
CDR3 DNA: TGTGCCAGCAGCTTGGTCACTGAAGCTTTCTTT

V gene: TRBV19
J gene: TRBJ2-3
clone size: .
D gene: .
CDR3 protein: CASSIGYYTDTQYF
CDR3 DNA: TGTGCCAGTAGTATAGGGTACTACACAGATACGCAGTATTTT

V gene: TRBV10-3
J gene: TRBJ2-3
clone size: .
D gene: .
CDR3 protein: CAISERVPSTDTQYF
CDR3 DNA: TGTGCCATCAGTGAGAGAGTACCTAGCACAGATACGCAGTATTTT

V gene: TRBV4-2
J gene: TRBJ1-4
clone size: .
D gene: .
CDR3 protein: CASSQVPLGEKLFF
CDR3 DNA: TGTGCCAGCAGCCAAGTCCCCCTGGGGGAAAAACTGTTTTTT

V gene: TRBV29-1
J gene: TRBJ2-7
clone size: .
D gene: TRBD1
CDR3 protein: CSVASNVGTGHEQYF
CDR3 DNA: TGCAGCGTTGCCTCAAACGTCGGGACAGGGCACGAGCAGTACTTC

V gene: TRBV14
J gene: TRBJ1-2
clone size: once
D gene: .
CDR3 protein: CASSHATALYGYTF
CDR3 DNA: TGTGCCAGCAGCCACGCGACAGCCCTCTATGGCTACACCTTC

V gene: TRBV7-9
J gene: TRBJ1-5
clone size: .
D gene: .
CDR3 protein: CASIKNLSSSKKSRAYNQPQHF
CDR3 DNA: TGTGCCAGCATCAAAAATTTGTCCAGCAGTAAGAAATCCAGGGCCTACAATCAGCCCCAGCATTTT

V gene: TRBV10-3
J gene: TRBJ2-5
clone size: .
D gene: TRBD1
CDR3 protein: CAISPDSTGETQYF
CDR3 DNA: TGTGCCATCAGCCCGGACTCGACAGGGGAGACCCAGTACTTC

V gene: TRBV5-1
J gene: TRBJ2-5
clone size: .
D gene: .
CDR3 protein: CASSSDRPMQETQYF
CDR3 DNA: TGCGCCAGCAGCTCCGACAGGCCCATGCAAGAGACCCAGTACTTC

V gene: TRBV7-3
J gene: TRBJ2-2
clone size: .
D gene: .
CDR3 protein: CASSLGPGQTGELFF
CDR3 DNA: TGTGCCAGCAGCTTAGGCCCGGGTCAGACCGGGGAGCTGTTTTTT

V gene: TRBV6-5
J gene: TRBJ1-2
clone size: .
D gene: .
CDR3 protein: CASSSDNNIGYTF
CDR3 DNA: TGTGCCAGCAGCTCTGACAATAATATTGGCTACACCTTC

V gene: TRBV11-2
J gene: TRBJ2-7
clone size: .
D gene: .
CDR3 protein: CASSLWAYEQYF
CDR3 DNA: TGTGCCAGCAGCTTATGGGCCTACGAGCAGTACTTC

V gene: TRBV12-3/TRBV12-4
J gene: TRBJ2-7
clone size: few
D gene: .
CDR3 protein: CASSSSLSYEQYF
CDR3 DNA: TGTGCCAGCAGTTCCAGTCTATCCTACGAGCAGTACTTC

V gene: TRBV27
J gene: TRBJ2-7
clone size: .
D gene: .
CDR3 protein: CARFKTQGYSYEQYF
CDR3 DNA: TGTGCCAGGTTTAAAACTCAGGGATACTCCTACGAGCAGTACTTC

V gene: TRBV2
J gene: TRBJ2-3
clone size: .
D gene: TRBD2
CDR3 protein: CASSRTSGGPPDTQYF
CDR3 DNA: TGTGCCAGCAGCCGGACTAGCGGGGGGCCCCCAGATACGCAGTATTTT

V gene: TRBV9
J gene: TRBJ1-2
clone size: .
D gene: .
CDR3 protein: CASSPSGPYGYTF
CDR3 DNA: TGTGCCAGCAGCCCGTCCGGGCCCTATGGCTACACCTTC

V gene: TRBV4-2
J gene: TRBJ2-1
clone size: .
D gene: TRBD2
CDR3 protein: CASSQALGRGGNNEQFF
CDR3 DNA: TGTGCCAGCAGCCAGGCCCTGGGGAGGGGCGGTAATAATGAGCAGTTCTTC

V gene: TRBV27
J gene: TRBJ1-2
clone size: .
D gene: .
CDR3 protein: CASRMPGQAGYTF
CDR3 DNA: TGTGCCAGCAGGATGCCGGGACAAGCTGGCTACACCTTC

V gene: TRBV2
J gene: TRBJ2-7
clone size: many
D gene: TRBD2
CDR3 protein: CASSRGLAGLISSYEQYF
CDR3 DNA: TGTGCCAGCAGCAGGGGACTAGCGGGATTAATAAGTTCCTACGAGCAGTACTTC

V gene: TRBV7-3
J gene: TRBJ2-2
clone size: .
D gene: TRBD1
CDR3 protein: CASSLNRGNTGELFF
CDR3 DNA: TGTGCCAGCAGCTTAAACAGGGGGAACACCGGGGAGCTGTTTTTT

V gene: TRBV28
J gene: TRBJ1-6
clone size: few
D gene: .
CDR3 protein: CASSPGHYNSPLHF
CDR3 DNA: TGTGCCAGCAGTCCCGGGCACTATAATTCACCCCTCCACTTT

V gene: TRBV5-6
J gene: TRBJ1-1
clone size: few
D gene: TRBD1
CDR3 protein: CASSLVPGGRTEAFF
CDR3 DNA: TGTGCCAGCAGCTTGGTCCCAGGGGGCCGCACTGAAGCTTTCTTT

V gene: TRBV24-1
J gene: TRBJ2-1
clone size: .
D gene: TRBD2
CDR3 protein: CASGASGPEDEQFF
CDR3 DNA: TGTGCCTCGGGGGCTAGCGGGCCGGAGGATGAGCAGTTCTTC

V gene: TRBV9
J gene: TRBJ1-2
clone size: .
D gene: TRBD1
CDR3 protein: CASSVTPIDRDGYTF
CDR3 DNA: TGTGCCAGCAGCGTAACCCCAATAGACAGGGACGGCTACACCTTC

V gene: TRBV5-1
J gene: TRBJ2-2
clone size: once
D gene: .
CDR3 protein: CASSFGYGELFF
CDR3 DNA: TGCGCCAGCAGCTTCGGGTACGGGGAGCTGTTTTTT

V gene: TRBV4-1
J gene: TRBJ2-1
clone size: .
D gene: TRBD2
CDR3 protein: CASSQTLLAGAQFF
CDR3 DNA: TGCGCCAGCAGCCAAACTTTGCTAGCGGGAGCCCAGTTCTTC

V gene: TRBV6-5
J gene: TRBJ1-6
clone size: once
D gene: .
CDR3 protein: CASSYYATDSPLHF
CDR3 DNA: TGTGCCAGCAGTTACTACGCGACAGATTCACCCCTCCACTTT

V gene: TRBV28
J gene: TRBJ1-2
clone size: .
D gene: .
CDR3 protein: CASSGQGYGYTF
CDR3 DNA: TGTGCCAGCAGTGGTCAGGGGTATGGCTACACCTTC

V gene: TRBV6-2/TRBV6-3
J gene: TRBJ1-5
clone size: .
D gene: .
CDR3 protein: CASSLTGDSNQPQHF
CDR3 DNA: TGTGCCAGCAGTTTGACAGGCGATAGCAATCAGCCCCAGCATTTT

V gene: TRBV28
J gene: TRBJ1-3
clone size: once
D gene: TRBD1
CDR3 protein: CASSSGQYSSGNTIYF
CDR3 DNA: TGTGCCAGCAGTTCGGGACAGTACAGCTCTGGAAACACCATATATTTT

V gene: TRBV7-9
J gene: TRBJ1-5
clone size: .
D gene: .
CDR3 protein: CASSLMGGNQPQHF
CDR3 DNA: TGTGCCAGCAGCCTCATGGGGGGCAATCAGCCCCAGCATTTT

V gene: TRBV6-6
J gene: TRBJ1-5
clone size: .
D gene: .
CDR3 protein: CASQLFNQPQHF
CDR3 DNA: TGTGCCAGTCAGCTCTTCAATCAGCCCCAGCATTTT

V gene: TRBV3-1/TRBV3-2
J gene: TRBJ1-2
clone size: .
D gene: TRBD1
CDR3 protein: CASNQVPGQGFGYTF
CDR3 DNA: TGTGCCAGCAACCAAGTACCGGGACAGGGATTTGGCTACACCTTC

V gene: TRBV21-1
J gene: TRBJ2-3
clone size: .
D gene: .
CDR3 protein: CASRGERENTDTQYF
CDR3 DNA: TGTGCCAGCAGAGGTGAGAGGGAGAACACAGATACGCAGTATTTT

V gene: TRBV28
J gene: TRBJ1-5
clone size: .
D gene: TRBD1
CDR3 protein: CASSTPDRGNQPQHF
CDR3 DNA: TGTGCCAGCAGTACCCCGGACAGGGGCAATCAGCCCCAGCATTTT

V gene: TRBV2
J gene: TRBJ2-3
clone size: .
D gene: .
CDR3 protein: CASRLSSSNTDTQYF
CDR3 DNA: TGTGCCAGCAGACTCTCAAGTTCCAACACAGATACGCAGTATTTT

V gene: TRBV19
J gene: TRBJ2-5
clone size: .
D gene: TRBD1
CDR3 protein: CASKRQGAGLLETQYF
CDR3 DNA: TGTGCCAGTAAACGACAGGGGGCCGGTTTGTTGGAGACCCAGTACTTC

V gene: TRBV27
J gene: TRBJ2-1
clone size: .
D gene: .
CDR3 protein: CASRFSSGNEQFF
CDR3 DNA: TGTGCCAGCAGATTCTCAAGCGGAAATGAGCAGTTCTTC

V gene: TRBV5-1
J gene: TRBJ2-3
clone size: .
D gene: TRBD2
CDR3 protein: CASSIVAGGGIDTQYF
CDR3 DNA: TGCGCCAGCAGCATAGTAGCGGGGGGCGGCATAGATACGCAGTATTTT

V gene: TRBV19
J gene: TRBJ1-6
clone size: .
D gene: TRBD1
CDR3 protein: CASSILPGQHNSPLHF
CDR3 DNA: TGTGCCAGTAGTATCCTCCCGGGACAGCATAATTCACCCCTCCACTTT